These 30 T cell receptor beta chains were sequenced from one sample in a study of T cell responses to AZD1222 COVID-19 vaccine. The data were produced by immunoSEQ multiplex PCR, yet TCRdb's version contains in-frame clones alone and is incomplete. The sample carries around 80,000 clones, about 83% recorded once. Here the sequenced sample was peripheral blood, taken on day 0 of AZD1222 vaccination. The receptors derive from an adult in good health.

This clone was recorded only once. The gene calls are TRBV7-3 and TRBJ1-1; the D gene is possibly TRBD1 (5 bases). Germline V lookup: CDR1 SGHTA, CDR2 FQGTGA. V lost 5 bases, J lost 1 base, and 8 bases lay in between. The CDR3 is made up of 13 amino acids. CDR3 coding DNA: TGTGCCAGCAGCCCGGGGCAGAACACTGAAGCTTTCTTT. Its protein is CASSPGQNTEAFF.

The chain couples TRBV10-2 to TRBJ2-2, with 8 bases matching TRBD1. CDR1 WSHSY and CDR2 SAAADI come from the germline V gene. After removal of 5 bases from V and 5 bases from J, the junction contained 4 bases not matched to a gene. This CDR3 comprises 14 residues. This CDR3 is CASSSTGETGELFF. CDR3 DNA: TGCGCCAGCAGTTCGACAGGGGAGACCGGGGAGCTGTTTTTT.

This rearrangement joins TRBV5-1 to TRBJ1-1, with TRBD1 matching over 9 bases. The CDR3 has 15 residues. V lost 5 bases and J lost 5; bases outside the gene matches: 10. Germline assignment: CDR1 SGHRS and CDR2 YFSETQ. The chain's CDR3 is CASSGTGSALTEAFF. CDR3 bases: TGCGCCAGCAGTGGGACAGGGAGCGCGTTGACTGAAGCTTTCTTT.

The J gene is TRBJ2-2, the V gene TRBV4-2; weak D call: TRBD2 (6 bases). Per the germline V gene, CDR1 is LGHNA and CDR2 is YNFKEQ. The CDR3 is 15 amino acids. Deletions cut 4 bases from V and 2 bases from J, with 11 bases between. The CDR3 DNA sequence: TGTGCCAGCAGCCGGAGTAGCGGAAACACCGGGGAGCTGTTTTTT. This encodes CASSRSSGNTGELFF.

The chain couples TRBV2 to TRBJ1-4; D is perhaps TRBD1 (5 bases). From germline, CDR1 is SNHLY and CDR2 FYNNEI. V was trimmed by 3 bases and J by 7 bases, leaving 15 bases between them. The CDR3 loop spans 15 amino acids. Here the CDR3 DNA reads TGTGCCAGCAGTGAGATGACAGCTACGGGTGAAAAACTGTTTTTT. This translates into CASSEMTATGEKLFF.

The J gene is TRBJ2-1, the V gene TRBV7-3; D may be TRBD2 (7 bases). Between the trimmed V and J ends, which lost 5 bases and 5 bases, there was a span of 16 bases. Germline V gene data show CDR1 as SGHTA and CDR2 as FQGTGA. The CDR3 contains 15 residues. In DNA, the CDR3 is TGTGCCAGCAGCCGAGGGGGAGGGCCTAACAATGAGCAGTTCTTC. Its protein is CASSRGGGPNNEQFF.

The chain is built from TRBV19 and TRBJ2-4; D not resolved. CDR3 size: 12 residues. V was cut by 6 bases and J by 0 bases, with 3 bases left in between. Germline V gene data show CDR1 as LNHDA and CDR2 as SQIVND (reference sequence). In DNA form, the CDR3 reads TGTGCCAGTAGGGGAGCCAAAAACATTCAGTACTTC. It encodes CASRGAKNIQYF. Together with reference TRBV19 and TRBJ2-4, the CDR3 gives the full variable domain: DGGITQSPKYLFRKEGQNVTLSCEQNLNHDAMYWYRQDPGQGLRLIYYSQIVNDFQKGDIAEGYSVSREKKESFPLTVTSAQKNPTAFYLCASRGAKNIQYFGAGTRLSVL.

The V call is TRBV2, the J call TRBJ1-5; TRBD1 might be the D (5 bases). The CDR3 length is 14 residues. Between the trimmed V and J ends, which lost 6 bases and 5 bases, there was a span of 14 bases. From germline, CDR1 is SNHLY and CDR2 FYNNEI. CDR3 region: CASRETAPHQPQHF. CDR3 coding DNA: TGTGCCAGCAGGGAGACAGCTCCTCATCAGCCCCAGCATTTT.

V usage is TRBV5-6 and J usage is TRBJ2-7, with D hard to call. The CDR3 totals 15 residues. Trimming took off 0 bases at V and 2 bases at J, with 12 bases between the two ends. Germline CDR1 reads SGHDT; CDR2 reads YYEEEE. The CDR3 DNA follows: TGTGCCAGCAGCTTGGGGCAGCCTGGCACCTACGAGCAGTACTTC. It encodes CASSLGQPGTYEQYF.

V gene TRBV10-3 combines with J gene TRBJ2-5; no firm D call. V lost 2 bases and J lost 1, with 5 bases in between. The CDR3 runs to 13 residues. Germline CDR1 is ENHRY and CDR2 is SYGVKD. The CDR3 sequence is CAISEGSQETQYF. The CDR3 DNA is TGTGCCATCAGTGAGGGCAGCCAAGAGACCCAGTACTTC.

This chain uses TRBV2 with TRBJ2-1, with a tentative D call TRBD1 (6 bases). Germline CDR1 reads SNHLY; CDR2 reads FYNNEI. The CDR3 has 12 residues. V was shortened by 5 bases and J by 9 bases, with 11 bases between the two germline ends. The CDR3 sequence: CASSLQGGEQFF. The CDR3 coding sequence is TGTGCCAGCAGTTTACAGGGCGGTGAGCAGTTCTTC.

This clone has only one observation. The V and J genes are TRBV9 and TRBJ2-3; 8 nucleotides line up with TRBD1. V lost 2 bases, J lost 10 bases, and 12 bases stayed unmatched. The CDR3 covers 15 residues. Looked up from germline, CDR1 is SGDLS and CDR2 is YYNGEE. The CDR3 nucleotides are TGTGCCAGCAGCGTCGGGCAGGGGGCTATGGTAGCGCAGTATTTT. Amino acid sequence: CASSVGQGAMVAQYF.

The chain combines TRBV4-3 with TRBJ1-3; D perhaps matches TRBD1 (5 bases). The CDR3 is 19 amino acids. Trimming shortened V by 2 bases and J by 0 bases, and 20 bases separated the two germline ends. CDR1 is LGHNA and CDR2 is YSLEER in the germline V gene. The CDR3 DNA reads TGCGCCAGCAGCCAACACACGGGACTAGGACTGAACTCTGGAAACACCATATATTTT. This gives the protein CASSQHTGLGLNSGNTIYF.

In its sample, this clone was seen once. The chain recombines TRBV24-1 with TRBJ2-2; TRBD1 aligns across 8 bases. The germline V gene has CDR1 KGHDR and CDR2 SFDVKD. Trimming cost V 2 bases and J 10 bases; bases outside gene matches: 5. The CDR3 has 14 amino acids. The CDR3 region is CATSDSGQGVELFF. The CDR3 region has the DNA TGTGCCACCAGTGATTCCGGACAGGGCGTGGAGCTGTTTTTT.

The rearrangement links TRBV9 to TRBJ1-1; D may be TRBD1 (5 bases). Looked up from germline, CDR1 is SGDLS and CDR2 is YYNGEE. V shed 4 bases and J shed 4 bases, with 17 bases lying between them. CDR3 length: 15 amino acids. This CDR3 reads CASSPGGRGSTEAFF. The CDR3, as DNA: TGTGCCAGCAGCCCCGGGGGGAGGGGTAGCACTGAAGCTTTCTTT.

The CDR3 DNA is TGTGCCAGTAGTATCCGCGGGGATAATTCACCCCTCCACTTT. Translation: CASSIRGDNSPLHF. The gene calls are TRBV19 and TRBJ1-6; no reliable D call. V lost 3 bases to trimming and J lost 5 bases, with 8 bases between them. Germline V gene lookup returns CDR1 LNHDA and CDR2 SQIVND (reference sequence). The CDR3 loop spans 14 amino acids.

This clone has just a few counts. The rearrangement uses TRBV4-1 and TRBJ2-3; weak D call: TRBD2 (5 bases). This CDR3 has 18 amino acids. From germline, CDR1 is MGHRA and CDR2 YSYEKL. The V gene lost 0 bases and the J gene lost 0 bases, with 16 bases spanning the gap. The CDR3 protein is CASSQDEGRPRSTDTQYF. The CDR3, as DNA: TGCGCCAGCAGCCAAGATGAGGGTCGGCCTCGTAGCACAGATACGCAGTATTTT.

The gene calls are TRBV19 and TRBJ2-7; no reliable D call. This CDR3 has 13 residues. With 3 bases removed from V and 4 bases from J, the gap between germline ends came to 10 bases. Germline V gene data show CDR1 as LNHDA and CDR2 as SQIVND (reference sequence). CDR3 loop: CASSIQPDYEQYF. The CDR3 bases are TGTGCCAGTAGTATCCAACCTGATTACGAGCAGTACTTC.

Concerning this clone: The sample has other DNA sequences that encode this CDR3 too. The chain couples TRBV7-2 to TRBJ1-2, with 9 bases fitting TRBD1. CDR3 size: 14 residues. The germline CDR1 and CDR2 sequences are SGHTA and FQGNSA. V gave up 3 bases and J gave up 3 bases; unmatched junction bases: 2. CDR3 residues: CASSFRTGDYGYTF. CDR3 nucleotide sequence: TGTGCCAGCAGCTTTCGGACAGGGGACTATGGCTACACCTTC.

V gene TRBV18 combines with J gene TRBJ2-1, with D tentatively TRBD2 (6 bases). V was shortened by 3 bases and J by 5 bases, with 8 bases between the two germline ends. The CDR3 is 13 amino acids. In germline, CDR1 is KGHSH, CDR2 LQKENI. The CDR3 nucleotides read TGTGCCAGCTCACCGGGACTGGACAATGAGCAGTTCTTC. Protein: CASSPGLDNEQFF.

The chain joins TRBV28 to TRBJ1-2; D is ambiguous. The CDR3 contains 11 residues. The germline V gene encodes CDR1 MDHEN and CDR2 SYDVKM. Trimming left V 4 bases short and J 9 bases short, with 9 bases between. CDR3 sequence (DNA): TGTGCCAGCAGTTCTCAGGAACGCTACACCTTC. This gives the protein CASSSQERYTF.

A few counts support this clone. The CDR3 DNA follows: TGCGCCAGCAGCCAAGATAGTCGGGGGATGGGAGGCTACACCTTC. It is translated as CASSQDSRGMGGYTF. V and J are TRBV4-1 and TRBJ1-2; weak D call: TRBD1 (5 bases). Germline values: CDR1 MGHRA, CDR2 YSYEKL. Trimming left V 0 bases short and J 8 bases short, with 16 bases between. This CDR3 spans 15 amino acids.

The chain is built from TRBV5-1 and TRBJ1-2; D call uncertain. The V and J ends lost 3 bases and 8 bases respectively, with 20 bases between them. In germline, CDR1 is SGHRS, CDR2 YFSETQ. The CDR3 consists of 15 residues. The CDR3 DNA follows: TGCGCCAGCAGCTCTACGGACGGCGTCCCGCGGGGCTACACCTTC. Translation: CASSSTDGVPRGYTF.

This CDR3 is CASRHRGTGELFF. As DNA, the CDR3 is TGTGCCAGCAGACACAGGGGAACCGGGGAGCTGTTTTTT. The chain has TRBV7-8 and TRBJ2-2; TRBD1 aligns across 7 bases. The V and J ends lost 6 bases and 5 bases, in that order; junction bases with no gene match: 3. Germline CDR1 reads SGHVS; CDR2 reads FQNEAQ. The CDR3 runs to 13 residues.

This chain uses TRBV7-2 with TRBJ1-6, with 12 bases that match TRBD1. The junction had 2 bases not matched to a gene; V was cut back by 5 bases and J by 9 bases. Germline V CDR1 and CDR2: SGHTA, FQGNSA. The CDR3 loop spans 14 amino acids. The CDR3 coding sequence is TGTGCCAGCAGCCGGGGACAGGGGGCTTCACCCCTCCACTTT. It translates to CASSRGQGASPLHF.

For the CDR3, the DNA is TGTGCCAGCAGTTTACCCCGGACAGGCGCCAGCAATCAGCCCCAGCATTTT. Translation: CASSLPRTGASNQPQHF. The V gene is TRBV27, the J gene TRBJ1-5, with 7 bases that match TRBD1. The CDR3 is made up of 17 amino acids. J was trimmed by 1 base and V by 2 bases; bases with no gene match: 8. Germline V CDR1 and CDR2: MNHEY, SMNVEV (reference sequence).

This clone has a single count. The rearrangement links TRBV7-2 to TRBJ1-3; 7 nucleotides match TRBD1. The CDR3 loop spans 14 amino acids. Germline V CDR1 and CDR2: SGHTA, FQGNSA. V trimming: 5 bases; J trimming: 8 bases; junction bases outside the gene matches: 9. This CDR3 reads CASSPIQGRDTIYF. The CDR3 bases are TGTGCCAGCAGCCCAATACAGGGGAGGGACACCATATATTTT.

The genes are TRBV18 and TRBJ2-4; D call uncertain. Trimming removed 3 bases at V and 0 bases at J, with 18 bases between. Germline V CDR1 and CDR2: KGHSH, LQKENI. The CDR3 is made up of 18 amino acids. The CDR3 DNA follows: TGTGCCAGCTCACCTACTCCCCCGGAAGCACTAGCCAAAAACATTCAGTACTTC. It translates to CASSPTPPEALAKNIQYF.

This chain joins TRBV6-2 or TRBV6-3 and TRBJ2-2; 16 bases are a match to TRBD2. The CDR3 has 19 residues. The V gene's germline CDR1 is MNHEY and CDR2 SVGEGT. V lost 2 bases, J lost 4 bases, and 7 bases stayed unmatched. CDR3 nucleotide sequence: TGTGCCAGCAGTTACGCCCGTGGGACTAGCGGGAGGGCCACCGGGGAGCTGTTTTTT. Translation gives CASSYARGTSGRATGELFF.

This chain links TRBV28 with TRBJ2-1; 7 bases line up with TRBD1. Germline CDR1 MDHEN, CDR2 SYDVKM. The CDR3 has 16 residues. V trimming: 6 bases; J trimming: 1 base; junction bases outside the gene matches: 9. CDR3 sequence: CASSTSGGWSYNEQFF. The CDR3 region has the DNA TGTGCCAGCAGCACTTCAGGGGGTTGGTCCTACAATGAGCAGTTCTTC.